The source of this T cell receptor (beta chain) is a study of OX40 agonist ivuxolimab in advanced cancers. Study as a whole: Cohort: about 80% men, mean age 60, aged roughly 23 to 90.

TCRdb's copy holds only in-frame clones and misses some; the assay was immunoSEQ multiplex PCR. The sample lists about 70,000 clones, around 84% seen once, with 6.5% to 7.5% in the top ten. V was pared by 0 bases and J by 6 bases, with 12 bases between. The germline V gene has CDR1 LNHDA and CDR2 SQIVND (reference sequence). The CDR3 is 15 residues long. The sequences come from CD4+ or CD8+ T cells sorted from blood, collected in a trial of the OX40 agonist ivuxolimab. The receptor was isolated from an adult with an advanced solid tumor such as melanoma, head and neck, liver or kidney cancer. The V call is TRBV19, the J call TRBJ2-1; TRBD1 is a possible D gene (6 bases). The CDR3 reads CASSIDPQGRNEQFF. The CDR3 DNA follows: TGTGCCAGTAGTATAGATCCACAGGGTCGCAATGAGCAGTTCTTC.